This T cell receptor (beta chain) was sequenced in a study of shared clonotypes between healthy human individuals. About the study: Donors consisted of a couple of women and three men between 18 and 49. Study outcomes and limitations: Naive subsets, compared against memory subsets, generally had larger estimated richness values.

Regarding this clone: The antigen remains undetermined.

As defined, naive CD8 cells were CD45RO-negative and positively selected for CCR7, with terminally differentiated effector memory CD45RA+ cells excluded. The protocol was immunoSEQ multiplex PCR, while the TCRdb copy is restricted to in-frame clones and leaves out a portion. The sample includes about 680,000 clones, about 90% seen only once; the top ten take approximately 24%. Germline loops: CDR1 MNHNY, CDR2 SVGAGI (reference sequence). The CDR3 sequence is 16 residues long. With V trimmed by 4 bases and J by 2 bases, 6 bases remained unmatched. The TCR sequence derives from a man aged 25-40 years in good health. The sequencing sample was made of naive CD8+ T cells sorted from blood. The chain combines TRBV6-6 with TRBJ2-3; 10 nucleotides agree with TRBD2. CDR3: CASSSVAGGNTDTQYF. Written as DNA, the CDR3 is TGTGCCAGCAGTTCCGTAGCGGGAGGTAACACAGATACGCAGTATTTT.